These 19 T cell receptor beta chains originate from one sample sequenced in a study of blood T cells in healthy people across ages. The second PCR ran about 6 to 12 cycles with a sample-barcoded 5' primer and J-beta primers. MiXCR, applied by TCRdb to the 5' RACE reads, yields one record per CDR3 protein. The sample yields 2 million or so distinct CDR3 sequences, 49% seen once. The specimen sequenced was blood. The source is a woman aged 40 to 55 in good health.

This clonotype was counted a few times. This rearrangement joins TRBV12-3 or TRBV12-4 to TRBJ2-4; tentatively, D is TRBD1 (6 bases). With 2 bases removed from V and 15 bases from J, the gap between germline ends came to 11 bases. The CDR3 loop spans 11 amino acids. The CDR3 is CASSLSGVTYF. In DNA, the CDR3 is TGTGCCAGCAGTTTATCAGGGGTGACGTACTTC.

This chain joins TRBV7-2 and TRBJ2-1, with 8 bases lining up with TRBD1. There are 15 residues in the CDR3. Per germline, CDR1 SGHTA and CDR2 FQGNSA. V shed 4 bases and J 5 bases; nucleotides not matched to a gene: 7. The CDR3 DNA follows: TGTGCCAGCAGCTCCCGGGACAGGACCAACAATGAGCAGTTCTTC. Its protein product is CASSSRDRTNNEQFF.

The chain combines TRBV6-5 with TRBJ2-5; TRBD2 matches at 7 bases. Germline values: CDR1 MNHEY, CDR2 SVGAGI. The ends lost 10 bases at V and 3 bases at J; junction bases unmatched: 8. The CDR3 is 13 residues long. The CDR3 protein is CATSLRGKETQYF. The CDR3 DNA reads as TGTGCCACCAGCTTGCGGGGGAAAGAGACCCAGTACTTC.

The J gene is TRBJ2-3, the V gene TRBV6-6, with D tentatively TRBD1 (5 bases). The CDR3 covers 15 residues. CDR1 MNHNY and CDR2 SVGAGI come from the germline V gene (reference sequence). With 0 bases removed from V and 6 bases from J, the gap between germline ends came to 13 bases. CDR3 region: CASSYSKAGYDTQYF. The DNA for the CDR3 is TGTGCCAGCAGTTACTCGAAGGCAGGGTACGATACGCAGTATTTT.

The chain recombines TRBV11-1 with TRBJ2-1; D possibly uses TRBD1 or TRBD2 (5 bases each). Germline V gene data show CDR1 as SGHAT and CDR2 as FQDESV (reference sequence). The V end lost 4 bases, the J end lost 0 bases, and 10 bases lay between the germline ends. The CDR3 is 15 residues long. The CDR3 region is CASSSWGSSYNEQFF. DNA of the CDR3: TGTGCCAGCAGCTCTTGGGGGAGCTCCTACAATGAGCAGTTCTTC.

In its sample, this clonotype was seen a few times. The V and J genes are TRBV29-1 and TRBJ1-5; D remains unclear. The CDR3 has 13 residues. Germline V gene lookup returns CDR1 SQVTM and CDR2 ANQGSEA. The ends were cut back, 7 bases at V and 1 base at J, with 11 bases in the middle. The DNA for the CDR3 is TGCAGCGCTATCCCGGGAAGCAATCAGCCCCAGCATTTT. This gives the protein CSAIPGSNQPQHF.

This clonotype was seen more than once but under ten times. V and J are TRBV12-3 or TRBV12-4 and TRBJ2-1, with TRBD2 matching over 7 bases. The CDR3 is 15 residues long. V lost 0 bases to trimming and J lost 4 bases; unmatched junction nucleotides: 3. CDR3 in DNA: TGTGCCAGCAGTTTAGCGCCTAGCGGATACAATGAGCAGTTCTTC. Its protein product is CASSLAPSGYNEQFF.

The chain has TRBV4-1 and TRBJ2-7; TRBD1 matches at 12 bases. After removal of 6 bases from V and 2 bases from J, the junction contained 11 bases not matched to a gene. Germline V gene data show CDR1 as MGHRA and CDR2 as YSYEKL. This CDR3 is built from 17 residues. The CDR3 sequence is CASSLISGTGGPYEQYF. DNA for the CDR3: TGCGCCAGCAGTCTAATAAGCGGGACAGGGGGCCCCTACGAGCAGTACTTC.

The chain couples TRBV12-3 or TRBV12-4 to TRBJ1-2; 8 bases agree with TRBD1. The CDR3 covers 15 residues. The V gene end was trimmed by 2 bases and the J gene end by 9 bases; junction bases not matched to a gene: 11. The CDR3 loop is CASSLYDRGNASYTF. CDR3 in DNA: TGTGCCAGCAGTTTATATGACAGGGGAAACGCTAGCTACACCTTC.

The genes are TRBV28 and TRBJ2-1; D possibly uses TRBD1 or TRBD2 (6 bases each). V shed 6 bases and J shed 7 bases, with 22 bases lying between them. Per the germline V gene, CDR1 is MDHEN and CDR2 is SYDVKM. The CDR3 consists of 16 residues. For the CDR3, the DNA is TGTGCCAGCAGCTCTTTCGGAGGGGGGTCTAGAAATGAGCAGTTCTTC. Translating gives CASSSFGGGSRNEQFF.

CDR3 in amino acids: CANSPFTDTQYF. The CDR3, as DNA: TGTGCCAACAGCCCGTTCACAGATACGCAGTATTTT. J is TRBJ2-3 and V is TRBV6-2 or TRBV6-3; no clear D. Trimming took 10 bases from V and 2 from J, leaving 10 bases between them. Germline assignment: CDR1 MNHEY and CDR2 SVGEGT. This CDR3 has 12 residues.

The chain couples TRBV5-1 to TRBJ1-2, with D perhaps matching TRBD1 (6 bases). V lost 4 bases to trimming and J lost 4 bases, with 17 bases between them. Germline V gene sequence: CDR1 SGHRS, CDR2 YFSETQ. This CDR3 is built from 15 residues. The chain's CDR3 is CASSPAPDSSYGYTF. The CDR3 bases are TGCGCCAGCAGCCCTGCGCCGGACAGTAGCTATGGCTACACCTTC. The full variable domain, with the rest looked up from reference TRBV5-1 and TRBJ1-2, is KAGVTQTPRYLIKTRGQQVTLSCSPISGHRSVSWYQQTPGQGLQFLFEYFSETQRNKGNFPGRFSGRQFSNSRSEMNVSTLELGDSALYLCASSPAPDSSYGYTFGSGTRLTVV.

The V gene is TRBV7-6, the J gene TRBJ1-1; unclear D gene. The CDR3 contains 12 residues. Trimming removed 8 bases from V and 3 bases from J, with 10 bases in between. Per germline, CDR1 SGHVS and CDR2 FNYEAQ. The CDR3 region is CASGPRDTEAFF. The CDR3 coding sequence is TGTGCCAGCGGGCCACGAGACACTGAAGCTTTCTTT.

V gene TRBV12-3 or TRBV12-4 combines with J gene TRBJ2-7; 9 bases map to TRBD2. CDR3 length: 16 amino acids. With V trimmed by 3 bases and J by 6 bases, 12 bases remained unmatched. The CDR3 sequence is CASSLVAGGPRSEQYF. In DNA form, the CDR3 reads TGTGCCAGCAGTTTGGTGGCGGGGGGGCCGAGAAGCGAGCAGTACTTC.

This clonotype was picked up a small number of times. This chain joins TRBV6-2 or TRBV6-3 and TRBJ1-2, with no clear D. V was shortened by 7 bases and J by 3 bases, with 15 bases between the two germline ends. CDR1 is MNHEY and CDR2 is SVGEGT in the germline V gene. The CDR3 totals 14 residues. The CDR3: CASNEAGRDYGYTF. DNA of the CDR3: TGTGCCAGCAACGAGGCCGGAAGAGACTATGGCTACACCTTC.

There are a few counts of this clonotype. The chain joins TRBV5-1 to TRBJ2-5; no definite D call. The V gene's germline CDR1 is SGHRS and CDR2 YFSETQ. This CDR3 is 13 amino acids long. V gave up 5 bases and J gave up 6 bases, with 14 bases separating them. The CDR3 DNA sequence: TGCGCCAGCAGTCGCACCAACGACCAGACCCAGTACTTC. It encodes CASSRTNDQTQYF.

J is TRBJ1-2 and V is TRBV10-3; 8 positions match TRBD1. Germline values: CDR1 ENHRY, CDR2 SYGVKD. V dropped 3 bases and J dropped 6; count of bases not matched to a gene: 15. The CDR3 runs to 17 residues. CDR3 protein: CAISDPGDRGTLDGYTF. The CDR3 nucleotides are TGTGCCATCAGTGACCCCGGTGACAGGGGAACCCTAGATGGCTACACCTTC.

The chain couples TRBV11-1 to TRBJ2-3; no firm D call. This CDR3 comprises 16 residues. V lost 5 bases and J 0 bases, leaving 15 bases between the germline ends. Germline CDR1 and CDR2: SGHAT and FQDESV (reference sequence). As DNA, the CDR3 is TGTGCCAGCAGCCTAGAAGGAAGCGCCAGCACAGATACGCAGTATTTT. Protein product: CASSLEGSASTDTQYF.

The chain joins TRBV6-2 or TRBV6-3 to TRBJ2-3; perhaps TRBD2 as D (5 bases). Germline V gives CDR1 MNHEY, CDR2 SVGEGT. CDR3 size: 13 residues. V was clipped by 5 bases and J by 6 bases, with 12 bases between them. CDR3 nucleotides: TGTGCCAGCAGTGCAGCGGTTTGGGATACGCAGTATTTT. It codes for CASSAAVWDTQYF.